These 16 T cell receptor beta chains share one sample of origin, sequenced in a study of beta chain features in type 1 diabetes. Expressed TCRB transcripts were sequenced after all isolated RNA was converted to cDNA. The repertoire was sequenced with immunoSEQ multiplex PCR; TCRdb's copy has only in-frame clones and lacks some. The table has about 40,000 clones, 49% seen once. Source material: central memory CD4+ T cells from blood. The receptor source for this set is a young woman in good health.

The V and J genes are TRBV11-2 and TRBJ2-5, with TRBD2 identical over 7 bases. This CDR3 has 14 residues. The germline V gene encodes CDR1 SGHAT and CDR2 FQNNGV. V shed 5 bases and J 4 bases; nucleotides not matched to a gene: 7. CDR3 coding DNA: TGTGCCAGCAGCCAGTATGGGGGGGGAGAGACCCAGTACTTC. This encodes CASSQYGGGETQYF.

The chain recombines TRBV5-6 with TRBJ1-1; the match to TRBD1 covers 7 bases. Unmatched junction bases numbered 11, after V lost 5 bases and J lost 7 bases. The germline V gene encodes CDR1 SGHDT and CDR2 YYEEEE. The CDR3 runs to 14 residues. The chain's CDR3 is CASSRSRDRFEAFF. The CDR3 DNA reads TGTGCCAGCAGTCGGTCCCGGGACAGATTTGAAGCTTTCTTT.

This chain links TRBV5-8 with TRBJ2-1; 9 bases are a match to TRBD2. J gave up 4 bases and V 4 bases, and 6 bases lay outside the gene matches. Looked up from germline, CDR1 is SGHTS and CDR2 is YDEGEE. The CDR3 contains 15 residues. CDR3 nucleotides: TGTGCCAGCAGCCAATGGACTAGCGATTACAATGAGCAGTTCTTC. This codes for CASSQWTSDYNEQFF.

This clone was seen only a few times. The chain is built from TRBV9 and TRBJ1-2; TRBD1 matches at 9 bases. This CDR3 spans 16 amino acids. The trim removed 4 bases at V and 3 bases at J, leaving 10 bases unmatched. CDR1 is SGDLS, CDR2 YYNGEE, per germline. CDR3 residues: CASSPGTGLVYYGYTF. CDR3 DNA sequence: TGTGCCAGCAGCCCCGGGACAGGGCTCGTCTACTATGGCTACACCTTC.

This clone was observed a handful of times. The chain combines TRBV5-1 with TRBJ2-1; D may be TRBD2 (6 bases). The germline V gene encodes CDR1 SGHRS and CDR2 YFSETQ. The CDR3 has 14 residues. V was trimmed by 1 base and J by 4 bases, leaving 9 bases between them. CDR3 loop: CASSLNAGYNEQFF. The CDR3 DNA reads TGCGCCAGCAGCTTGAATGCGGGGTACAATGAGCAGTTCTTC.

The rearrangement uses TRBV6-5 and TRBJ2-1, with 14 bases fitting TRBD2. This CDR3 has 15 amino acids. V lost 6 bases and J lost 9; bases outside the gene matches: 7. Germline V lookup: CDR1 MNHEY, CDR2 SVGAGI. The DNA of the CDR3 is TGTGCCAGCAGCCTCGGACTAGCGGGAGGATTTGAGCAGTTCTTC. Translated, it gives CASSLGLAGGFEQFF.

This clone was seen a few times. The chain recombines TRBV7-9 with TRBJ2-6; TRBD2 matches at 14 bases. J gave up 2 bases and V 6 bases, and 3 bases lay outside the gene matches. Germline CDR1 is SEHNR and CDR2 is FQNEAQ (reference sequence). CDR3 length: 17 amino acids. DNA for the CDR3: TGTGCCAGCAGTCCGACTAGCGGGAGGGCTGGGGCCAACGTCCTGACTTTC. Its translation: CASSPTSGRAGANVLTF.

V usage is TRBV6-5 and J usage is TRBJ1-2, with TRBD1 as a possible D gene (6 bases). Germline CDR1 and CDR2: MNHEY and SVGAGI. The CDR3 extends over 11 amino acids. V was cut by 5 bases and J by 8 bases, with 9 bases left in between. The CDR3: CASSEGGGYTF. For the CDR3, the DNA is TGTGCCAGCAGTGAGGGGGGGGGCTACACCTTC.

This clone appeared a few times. The rearrangement links TRBV11-3 to TRBJ2-7; 7 positions agree with TRBD2. Trimming cost V 3 bases and J 0 bases; bases outside gene matches: 2. Germline V CDR1 and CDR2: SGHNT, YENEEA. The CDR3 runs 14 residues. CDR3 DNA: TGTGCCAGCAGCTTGGGCGGGAGCTCCTACGAGCAGTACTTC. Amino acid sequence: CASSLGGSSYEQYF. The full variable domain, with the rest looked up from reference TRBV11-3 and TRBJ2-7, is EAGVVQSPRYKIIEKKQPVAFWCNPISGHNTLYWYLQNLGQGPELLIRYENEEAVDDSQLPKDRFSAERLKGVDSTLKIQPAELGDSAVYLCASSLGGSSYEQYFGPGTRLTVT.

The genes are TRBV5-6 and TRBJ1-3, with D unresolved. Per germline, CDR1 SGHDT and CDR2 YYEEEE. There are 15 residues in the CDR3. Trimming left V 0 bases short and J 0 bases short, with 7 bases between. CDR3 loop: CASSLVAVSGNTIYF. In DNA, the CDR3 is TGTGCCAGCAGCTTGGTTGCGGTCTCTGGAAACACCATATATTTT.

This clone was counted a few times. The chain links TRBV29-1 to TRBJ2-3; the D is unclear. The CDR3 is made up of 11 amino acids. Germline assignment: CDR1 SQVTM and CDR2 ANQGSEA. Trimming cost V 6 bases and J 4 bases, with 8 bases left between them. DNA of the CDR3: TGCAGCGTCAACTACGCAGATACGCAGTATTTT. It translates to CSVNYADTQYF.

This clone showed up just a few times. The chain couples TRBV2 to TRBJ1-1; no reliable D call. V shed 6 bases and J shed 0 bases, with 26 bases lying between them. CDR3 length: 19 residues. Germline CDR1 and CDR2: SNHLY and FYNNEI. CDR3 nucleotides: TGTGCCAGCAGGCCCACCCTGTTCGTGCGGCGGCACATGAACACTGAAGCTTTCTTT. Its translation: CASRPTLFVRRHMNTEAFF. Full variable domain (outside the CDR3, taken from reference TRBV2 and TRBJ1-1): EPEVTQTPSHQVTQMGQEVILRCVPISNHLYFYWYRQILGQKVEFLVSFYNNEISEKSEIFDDQFSVERPDGSNFTLKIRSTKLEDSAMYFCASRPTLFVRRHMNTEAFFGQGTRLTVV.

This clone was seen only a few times. This sequence joins TRBV5-6 and TRBJ2-3; no firm D call. The V gene lost 4 bases and the J gene lost 8 bases, with 11 bases spanning the gap. This CDR3 contains 12 residues. Germline V gives CDR1 SGHDT, CDR2 YYEEEE. For the CDR3, the DNA is TGTGCCAGCAGCCCCTTTCTAGGTACGCAGTATTTT. Translating gives CASSPFLGTQYF.

In DNA, the CDR3 is TGTGCCAGCAGCTTAGTGGCAGGCTACGAGCAGTACTTC. Encoded protein: CASSLVAGYEQYF. J is TRBJ2-7 and V is TRBV7-2; D gene ambiguous. The CDR3 has 13 amino acids. The V end lost 1 base, the J end lost 3 bases, and 7 bases lay between the germline ends. Germline V gene data show CDR1 as SGHTA and CDR2 as FQGNSA.

The genes are TRBV2 and TRBJ2-7; TRBD2 might be the D (7 bases). Germline CDR1 and CDR2: SNHLY and FYNNEI. V lost 8 bases to trimming and J lost 0 bases, with 23 bases between them. The CDR3 sequence is 17 residues long. CDR3 loop: CASQSRLAGGISYEQYF. The DNA of the CDR3 is TGTGCCAGCCAATCGAGACTAGCCGGGGGCATCTCCTACGAGCAGTACTTC.

The sample holds a few counts of this clone. V is TRBV5-1 and J is TRBJ1-1, with TRBD1 identical over 7 bases. The CDR3 extends over 20 amino acids. The junction had 19 bases not matched to a gene; V was cut back by 2 bases and J by 0 bases. CDR1 and CDR2 from the germline V gene are SGHRS and YFSETQ. CDR3 residues: CASSFLPRTGAAPLNTEAFF. The CDR3, as DNA: TGCGCCAGCAGCTTTCTACCCAGAACAGGGGCGGCCCCCTTGAACACTGAAGCTTTCTTT.